This record looks at one T cell receptor beta chain sequence and its context. Clones were sequenced by immunoSEQ multiplex PCR, and TCRdb holds only the in-frame ones, with some missing. The sample carries 150,000 or so clones, 88% recorded once. The CDR3 totals 15 residues. Trimming at V came to 6 bases and at J to 9 bases, leaving 8 bases not matched to a gene. The germline V gene encodes CDR1 MNHEY and CDR2 SMNVEV (reference sequence). This entry is derived from a study of control samples from healthy donors and cancer patients. The V call is TRBV27, the J call TRBJ2-1; 13 bases agree with TRBD2. The specimen was blood. This clonotype originated in a woman under 40 in good health. The CDR3: CASSRTSGSVSEQFF. The CDR3 DNA follows: TGTGCCAGCAGCCGGACTAGCGGGAGCGTTAGTGAGCAGTTCTTC.